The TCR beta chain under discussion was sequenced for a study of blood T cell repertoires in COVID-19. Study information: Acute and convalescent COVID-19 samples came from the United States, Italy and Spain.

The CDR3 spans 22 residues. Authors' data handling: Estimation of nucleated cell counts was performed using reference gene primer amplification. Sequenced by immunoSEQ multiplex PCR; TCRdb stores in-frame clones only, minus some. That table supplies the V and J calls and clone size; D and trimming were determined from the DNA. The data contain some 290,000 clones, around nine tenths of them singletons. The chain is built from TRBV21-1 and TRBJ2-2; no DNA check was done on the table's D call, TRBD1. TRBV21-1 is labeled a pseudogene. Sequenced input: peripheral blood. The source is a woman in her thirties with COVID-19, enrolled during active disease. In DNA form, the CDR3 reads TGTGCCAGCAGCAAAGTAGGCTTTCGGCCTCGGGTCGAGGGACACTCCACCGGGGAGCTGTTTTTT. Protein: CASSKVGFRPRVEGHSTGELFF.